This is a list of T cell receptor beta chains from one sample in a study of OX40 agonist ivuxolimab in advanced cancers. Assay used: immunoSEQ multiplex PCR; TCRdb lists only in-frame clones, some missing. The table shows roughly 72,000 clones, with roughly 80% occurring only once. Sequenced here: CD4+ or CD8+ T cells sorted from blood, sampled in a trial of the OX40 agonist ivuxolimab. These receptors were taken from an adult with an advanced solid tumor such as melanoma, head and neck, liver or kidney cancer. The CDR3 runs from the conserved cysteine through the conserved F or W. D genes are given only for firm matches. Clone size appears in some rows only: once, few, many, or a class for an expanded clone.

V	D	size	J	CDR3	DNA
TRBV18	NA	NA	TRBJ1-1	CASSSSGGNTEAFF	TGTGCCAGCTCATCATCGGGGGGTAACACTGAAGCTTTCTTT
TRBV7-3	NA	NA	TRBJ1-1	CASSLMSGATEAFF	TGTGCCAGCAGCTTAATGTCAGGGGCCACTGAAGCTTTCTTT
TRBV5-4	TRBD2	NA	TRBJ2-7	CASSSPGTSGRYEQYF	TGTGCCAGCAGCTCCCCCGGGACTAGCGGGAGATACGAGCAGTACTTC
TRBV4-1	NA	many	TRBJ1-3	CASSISRGSGNTIYF	TGCGCCAGCAGCATTTCCAGGGGCTCTGGAAACACCATATATTTT
TRBV6-5	TRBD1	once	TRBJ1-2	CASTRDRVLNYGYTF	TGTGCCAGTACCCGGGACAGGGTCCTTAACTATGGCTACACCTTC
TRBV7-2	NA	NA	TRBJ2-1	CASSLRAPGAGEQFF	TGTGCCAGCAGCCTCCGGGCACCCGGAGCCGGTGAGCAGTTCTTC
TRBV7-7	TRBD2	NA	TRBJ2-1	CASRSSGTSGRPIYNEQFF	TGTGCCAGCAGATCCTCCGGGACTAGCGGGAGGCCCATCTACAATGAGCAGTTCTTC
TRBV7-3	NA	NA	TRBJ2-1	CASSAPGANNEQFF	TGTGCCAGCAGCGCCCCGGGGGCGAACAATGAGCAGTTCTTC
TRBV7-2	TRBD1	NA	TRBJ1-6	CASSPQGARYSPLHF	TGTGCCAGCAGCCCACAGGGGGCTCGGTACTCACCCCTCCACTTT
TRBV5-1	NA	NA	TRBJ1-4	CASSPYLGGAQLFF	TGCGCCAGCAGCCCCTACCTTGGTGGGGCGCAACTGTTTTTT
TRBV7-9	NA	once	TRBJ1-3	CASSFGGKGNTIYF	TGTGCCAGCAGCTTCGGGGGGAAAGGAAACACCATATATTTT
TRBV6-1	TRBD1	NA	TRBJ1-1	CASKQGQNTEAFF	TGTGCCAGCAAACAGGGGCAGAACACTGAAGCTTTCTTT
TRBV29-1	NA	NA	TRBJ2-3	CSVENNYTDTQYF	TGCAGCGTTGAGAACAACTATACAGATACGCAGTATTTT
TRBV13	NA	NA	TRBJ2-7	CASSLGYEQYF	TGTGCCAGCAGCTTAGGCTACGAGCAGTACTTC
TRBV5-1	TRBD2	NA	TRBJ2-1	CASSEGLAGVDEQFF	TGCGCCAGCAGCGAGGGACTAGCGGGAGTGGATGAGCAGTTCTTC
TRBV4-2	NA	NA	TRBJ2-7	CASSQDLYSSYEQYF	TGTGCCAGCAGCCAAGATTTGTACAGCTCCTACGAGCAGTACTTC
TRBV2	TRBD1	NA	TRBJ2-5	CASNPTGGAETQYF	TGTGCCAGCAATCCGACAGGGGGCGCGGAGACCCAGTACTTC
TRBV5-1	TRBD1	NA	TRBJ1-2	CASSLYIPGTGNYGYTF	TGCGCCAGCAGTCTTTACATTCCCGGGACAGGGAACTATGGCTACACCTTC
TRBV15	NA	NA	TRBJ1-2	CATSRRNYGYTF	TGTGCCACCAGCAGACGTAACTATGGCTACACCTTC
TRBV2	NA	once	TRBJ2-3	CASMRGSGVSTDTQYF	TGTGCCAGCATGAGGGGAAGCGGAGTTAGCACAGATACGCAGTATTTT
TRBV10-3	NA	NA	TRBJ2-2	CAISESGGANTGELFF	TGTGCCATCAGTGAGTCAGGAGGGGCGAACACCGGGGAGCTGTTTTTT
TRBV15	NA	NA	TRBJ1-2	CATSTGEGLKGYTF	TGTGCCACCAGCACCGGTGAGGGTTTGAAAGGCTACACCTTC
TRBV18	NA	NA	TRBJ2-7	CASSPVEGHEQYF	TGTGCCAGCTCACCAGTCGAGGGGCACGAGCAGTACTTC
TRBV7-3	TRBD2	NA	TRBJ2-7	CASSLGTSGLYEQYF	TGTGCCAGCAGTTTGGGGACTAGCGGACTCTACGAGCAGTACTTC
TRBV4-1	TRBD1	once	TRBJ1-5	CASSQGTGVFQPQHF	TGCGCCAGCAGCCAAGGGACAGGGGTTTTTCAGCCCCAGCATTTT
TRBV7-9	NA	NA	TRBJ1-2	CASSLAGAGYTF	TGTGCCAGCAGCTTGGCCGGGGCCGGCTACACCTTC
TRBV4-1	TRBD2	NA	TRBJ2-3	CASSQGQAGYDTQYF	TGCGCCAGCAGCCAAGGACAAGCGGGATATGATACGCAGTATTTT
TRBV5-1	NA	NA	TRBJ1-5	CASSLDFIGSNQPQHF	TGCGCCAGCAGCTTGGACTTTATTGGAAGCAATCAGCCCCAGCATTTT
TRBV14	NA	NA	TRBJ2-4	CASSQGGTNIQYF	TGTGCCAGCAGCCAAGGGGGGACTAACATTCAGTACTTC
TRBV2	NA	NA	TRBJ2-7	CASYENLPSYEQYF	TGTGCCAGCTACGAAAACCTTCCCTCCTACGAGCAGTACTTC
TRBV29-1	TRBD2	NA	TRBJ2-1	CSVGPTSGSYNEQFF	TGCAGCGTCGGTCCTACTAGCGGGTCCTACAATGAGCAGTTCTTC
TRBV5-1	NA	NA	TRBJ1-5	CASRQGVNSNQPQHF	TGCGCCAGCAGACAGGGAGTGAATAGCAATCAGCCCCAGCATTTT
TRBV7-3	TRBD2	NA	TRBJ2-5	CASSLYGGGPQETQYF	TGTGCCAGCAGCTTGTATGGCGGGGGGCCTCAAGAGACCCAGTACTTC
TRBV6-6	NA	NA	TRBJ1-5	CASSTGNQPQHF	TGTGCCAGCAGCACAGGGAATCAGCCCCAGCATTTT
TRBV6-6	NA	NA	TRBJ2-5	CASSSSGETQYF	TGTGCCAGCAGTTCTTCTGGGGAGACCCAGTACTTC
TRBV27	NA	NA	TRBJ2-1	CASSLSNGNEQFF	TGTGCCAGCAGTTTATCTAACGGCAATGAGCAGTTCTTC
TRBV11-3	TRBD1	NA	TRBJ2-3	CASSSGGQGTDTQYF	TGTGCCAGCAGCTCAGGGGGTCAGGGCACAGATACGCAGTATTTT
TRBV10-3	NA	NA	TRBJ1-5	CAISGYLDQPQHF	TGTGCCATCAGTGGGTATCTGGATCAGCCCCAGCATTTT
TRBV4-1	NA	few	TRBJ2-5	CASSPYGTSGETQYF	TGCGCCAGCAGCCCGTACGGGACCTCCGGGGAGACCCAGTACTTC
TRBV14	NA	NA	TRBJ2-3	CASSPSGSLSTQYF	TGTGCCAGCAGCCCGTCCGGGAGTTTGTCTACGCAGTATTTT
TRBV7-8	NA	NA	TRBJ1-1	CASSARENTEAFF	TGTGCCAGCAGTGCACGGGAGAACACTGAAGCTTTCTTT
TRBV4-1	NA	once	TRBJ2-6	CASSRADASGANVLTF	TGCGCCAGCAGCCGAGCGGACGCCTCTGGGGCCAACGTCCTGACTTTC
TRBV7-2	NA	NA	TRBJ1-2	CASSYTVRGGYTF	TGCGCCAGCAGCTATACAGTCCGGGGCGGCTACACCTTC
TRBV7-2	NA	few	TRBJ2-3	CASSSDYLSTDTQYF	TGTGCCAGCAGCTCCGACTATCTCAGCACAGATACGCAGTATTTT
TRBV4-2	NA	NA	TRBJ2-1	CASSQDPGGASSPSYNEQFF	TGTGCCAGCAGCCAAGATCCTGGGGGGGCTTCATCACCCTCCTACAATGAGCAGTTCTTC
TRBV7-9	TRBD1	once	TRBJ1-2	CASSKTGGESYGYTF	TGTGCCAGCAGCAAAACAGGGGGCGAAAGCTATGGCTACACCTTC
TRBV7-2	NA	few	TRBJ2-7	CASSKQSGTLAEQYF	TGTGCCAGCAGCAAGCAGAGCGGGACACTCGCCGAGCAGTACTTC
TRBV10-3	TRBD2	few	TRBJ2-1	CAIHPSGGYNEQFF	TGTGCCATCCATCCTAGCGGGGGGTACAATGAGCAGTTCTTC
TRBV5-4	TRBD2	NA	TRBJ2-1	CASSLTSGGDNEQFF	TGTGCCAGCAGCTTAACTAGCGGGGGGGACAATGAGCAGTTCTTC
TRBV7-2	TRBD2	NA	TRBJ2-3	CASSIGTSGSDTQYF	TGTGCCAGCAGCATCGGGACTAGCGGGTCAGATACGCAGTATTTT
TRBV5-4	NA	NA	TRBJ1-4	CASSLFTGRNEKLFF	TGTGCCAGCAGCTTGTTTACAGGGCGGAATGAAAAACTGTTTTTT
TRBV6-6	NA	NA	TRBJ2-6	CASTSSSGANVLTF	TGTGCCAGTACAAGTAGTTCTGGGGCCAACGTCCTGACTTTC
TRBV7-2	TRBD2	NA	TRBJ2-1	CASSSYVSPSGGEFF	TGTGCCAGCAGCTCGTACGTGTCCCCTAGCGGGGGTGAGTTCTTC
TRBV4-1	TRBD2	once	TRBJ2-4	CASSQDATGGRNIQYF	TGCGCCAGCAGCCAAGATGCGACGGGAGGGCGAAACATTCAGTACTTC
TRBV19	TRBD2	NA	TRBJ2-3	CATSKLAGEGTDTQYF	TGTGCCACCTCAAAACTCGCGGGAGAAGGGACAGATACGCAGTATTTT
TRBV7-6	NA	NA	TRBJ1-5	CASSPQGSGSNQPQHF	TGTGCCAGCAGCCCCCAGGGGTCAGGGAGCAATCAGCCCCAGCATTTT